A single sample gave rise to the 7 T cell receptor beta chains below, sequenced in a study of cytomegalovirus exposure and HLA in healthy donors. The PCR contained 60 Vbeta and 13 Jbeta primers. Method: immunoSEQ multiplex PCR; TCRdb's copy keeps in-frame clones and lacks some. The repertoire table contains approximately 72,000 clones. Sequencing was performed on PBMCs. The receptors here all came from a man aged 35 to 55 in good health and CMV-seronegative.

The rearrangement links TRBV27 to TRBJ1-1, with unresolved D. The germline V gene has CDR1 MNHEY and CDR2 SMNVEV (reference sequence). V was pared by 5 bases and J by 2 bases, with 12 bases between. The CDR3 length is 14 residues. In DNA form, the CDR3 reads TGTGCCAGCAGTCCCCGTAGCTTCAACACTGAAGCTTTCTTT. Amino acids: CASSPRSFNTEAFF.

The rearrangement uses TRBV6-5 and TRBJ1-2, with a tentative D call TRBD1 (5 bases). CDR3 length: 14 residues. Germline values: CDR1 MNHEY, CDR2 SVGAGI. The V end was cut by 5 bases, the J end by 6 bases, with 16 bases between. CDR3 sequence reads: CASSEATVRNGYTF. In DNA form, the CDR3 reads TGTGCCAGCAGTGAGGCGACAGTCCGGAATGGCTACACCTTC.

The chain couples TRBV2 to TRBJ2-7, with D possibly being TRBD1 (6 bases). The CDR3 contains 12 residues. V lost 6 bases, J lost 2 bases, and 8 bases lay in between. Germline-derived CDR1 and CDR2 are SNHLY and FYNNEI. The CDR3 nucleotides read TGTGCCAGCAGCAGGGGTGCCTACGAGCAGTACTTC. This encodes CASSRGAYEQYF.

For this clone: The same CDR3 also results from other DNA sequences found in this sample. This rearrangement joins TRBV9 to TRBJ1-3, with D perhaps TRBD1 (5 bases). There are 14 residues in the CDR3. Germline V lookup: CDR1 SGDLS, CDR2 YYNGEE. Between the trimmed V and J ends, which lost 4 bases and 4 bases, there was a span of 12 bases. The CDR3 reads CASSPQGSGNTIYF. In DNA, the CDR3 is TGTGCCAGCAGCCCCCAGGGTAGCGGAAACACCATATATTTT.

The chain is built from TRBV15 and TRBJ2-5, with 7 nucleotides matching TRBD2. Germline-derived CDR1 and CDR2 are LNHNV and YYDKDF (reference sequence). The CDR3 extends over 14 amino acids. Germline trimming cut 0 bases from V and 5 bases from J; bases unmatched to any gene: 3. The CDR3 coding sequence is TGTGCCACCAGCAGAGATAGCGGGTTTGAGACCCAGTACTTC. As protein: CATSRDSGFETQYF.

V and J are TRBV28 and TRBJ2-5, with 8 bases lining up with TRBD2. Germline CDR1 reads MDHEN; CDR2 reads SYDVKM. Trimming cost V 7 bases and J 5 bases; bases outside gene matches: 9. The CDR3 spans 14 residues. The CDR3 coding sequence is TGTGCCAGCAAGAGTGGGACTAGGCTGGAGACCCAGTACTTC. It translates to CASKSGTRLETQYF.

The chain recombines TRBV5-1 with TRBJ1-1; D may be TRBD1 (5 bases). Germline CDR1 reads SGHRS; CDR2 reads YFSETQ. V was cut by 4 bases and J by 0 bases, with 10 bases left in between. The CDR3 runs to 14 residues. CDR3 DNA: TGCGCCAGCAGCGCCGCAGGGATGAACACTGAAGCTTTCTTT. Amino acids: CASSAAGMNTEAFF.